This TCR beta chain was sequenced for a study of blood T cell repertoires in COVID-19. Background on the study: Specimens from acute and convalescent COVID-19 originated in the United States, Italy and Spain. Sources were T cells, B-cell-depleted T cells, or PBMCs; the material itself was cDNA or gDNA.

Methods used by the authors: Estimated nucleated cell counts came from reference gene primer amplification. The repertoire was sequenced with immunoSEQ multiplex PCR; TCRdb's copy has only in-frame clones and lacks some. V and J calls plus clone size are reproduced from that table; the DNA served to infer D and trimming. The table records 65,000 to 80,000 clones, 75% to 90% of them present only once. With 5 bases clipped from V and 2 bases from J, the junction kept 5 bases outside the gene matches. The CDR3 totals 15 residues. CDR1 is LNHDA and CDR2 is SQIVND in the germline V gene (reference sequence).

Sequencing input: peripheral blood. The TCR originated in a man aged 50 to 59 with active COVID-19. The rearrangement uses TRBV19 and TRBJ1-1; 10 positions agree with TRBD1. The CDR3 sequence: CASSPRDRGNTEAFF. CDR3 sequence (DNA): TGTGCCAGTAGTCCTCGGGACAGGGGCAACACTGAAGCTTTCTTT. Full variable domain (missing parts from reference TRBV19 and TRBJ1-1): DGGITQSPKYLFRKEGQNVTLSCEQNLNHDAMYWYRQDPGQGLRLIYYSQIVNDFQKGDIAEGYSVSREKKESFPLTVTSAQKNPTAFYLCASSPRDRGNTEAFFGQGTRLTVV.